Shown below are 11 T cell receptor beta chains from a single sample sequenced in a study of T cell responses to AZD1222 COVID-19 vaccine. Assay: immunoSEQ multiplex PCR; the TCRdb copy retains only in-frame clones and omits some. Altogether 150,000 to 200,000 clones are present, roughly 92% being singletons, with the ten largest covering 1% to 1.5%. This specimen consisted of peripheral blood, obtained 28 days after the second AZD1222 dose. The receptor source for this set is an adult who received the AZD1222 COVID-19 vaccine.

The genes are TRBV11-2 and TRBJ2-7; 8 bases map to TRBD1. The CDR3 covers 15 residues. Germline V gene data show CDR1 as SGHAT and CDR2 as FQNNGV. After removal of 3 bases from V and 4 bases from J, the junction contained 8 bases not matched to a gene. The DNA of the CDR3 is TGTGCCAGCAGCTTTTTTGGACAGGGTTCGTACGAGCAGTACTTC. It yields the protein CASSFFGQGSYEQYF.

The V call is TRBV4-3, the J call TRBJ1-4; 9 bases are shared with TRBD1. J lost 8 bases, V lost 0 bases, and 7 bases had no gene match. In germline, CDR1 is LGHNA, CDR2 YSLEER. The CDR3 covers 16 residues. CDR3 nucleotide sequence: TGCGCCAGCAGCCAAGATCCCGGGACAGGGTACGAAAAACTGTTTTTT. Translating gives CASSQDPGTGYEKLFF.

The rearrangement links TRBV5-1 to TRBJ1-5, with D tentatively TRBD1 (6 bases). The ends were cut back, 4 bases at V and 1 base at J, with 15 bases in the middle. The CDR3 has 16 amino acids. Germline V gene data show CDR1 as SGHRS and CDR2 as YFSETQ. The CDR3 DNA sequence: TGCGCCAGCAGCGCCACAGGGATTGGGAGCAATCAGCCCCAGCATTTT. Translated: CASSATGIGSNQPQHF.

This clone was seen once. The gene calls are TRBV28 and TRBJ2-1; the D is unclear. Germline CDR1 MDHEN, CDR2 SYDVKM. Trimming removed 8 bases at V and 5 bases at J, with 13 bases between. The length of the CDR3 is 13 residues. The CDR3: CASEIQNHNEQFF. The CDR3 nucleotides are TGTGCCAGCGAGATACAGAACCACAATGAGCAGTTCTTC.

The rearrangement uses TRBV11-2 and TRBJ2-1; tentatively, D is TRBD2 (5 bases). Germline loops: CDR1 SGHAT, CDR2 FQNNGV. The CDR3 is 14 amino acids. The ends were cut back, 0 bases at V and 4 bases at J, with 7 bases in the middle. CDR3 bases: TGTGCCAGCAGCTTAGAGCCGGGGTACAATGAGCAGTTCTTC. This translates into CASSLEPGYNEQFF.

The rearrangement joins TRBV7-9 to TRBJ2-7, with 9 positions matching TRBD1. Germline V gene sequence: CDR1 SEHNR, CDR2 FQNEAQ (reference sequence). CDR3 length: 14 amino acids. V shed 1 base and J 5 bases; nucleotides not matched to a gene: 3. Written as DNA, the CDR3 is TGTGCCAGCAGCTTAGATTGGACAGGGGACGAGCAGTACTTC. This gives the protein CASSLDWTGDEQYF.

In this sample, this clone turned up once. The chain recombines TRBV2 with TRBJ2-4, with 9 nucleotides matching TRBD1. J was trimmed by 6 bases and V by 5 bases; bases with no gene match: 8. This CDR3 comprises 15 residues. From germline, CDR1 is SNHLY and CDR2 FYNNEI. This CDR3 is CASSPTGGAGNIQYF. The CDR3 bases are TGTGCCAGCAGTCCTACAGGGGGCGCGGGAAACATTCAGTACTTC.

The chain uses TRBV5-1 and TRBJ2-7; D is ambiguous. Trimming removed 1 base at V and 0 bases at J, with 5 bases between. Germline V gene lookup returns CDR1 SGHRS and CDR2 YFSETQ. The CDR3 contains 13 residues. CDR3 sequence (DNA): TGCGCCAGCAGCTTGTCCGCCTCCTACGAGCAGTACTTC. Amino acids: CASSLSASYEQYF.

The chain is built from TRBV4-1 and TRBJ2-5; D gene unclear. V was pared by 0 bases and J by 2 bases, with 1 base between. The germline CDR1 and CDR2 sequences are MGHRA and YSYEKL. The CDR3 totals 12 residues. The CDR3 sequence: CASSQDQETQYF. The CDR3 nucleotides are TGCGCCAGCAGCCAAGATCAAGAGACCCAGTACTTC.

This clone was seen just once. The chain combines TRBV3-1 (or the pseudogene TRBV3-2) with TRBJ2-7; D ambiguous. Germline V gives CDR1 LGHDT, CDR2 YNNKEL (reference sequence). This CDR3 spans 12 amino acids. Between the trimmed V and J ends, which lost 1 base and 4 bases, there was a span of 5 bases. The CDR3 sequence is CASSQGDYEQYF. CDR3 in DNA: TGTGCCAGCAGCCAAGGAGATTACGAGCAGTACTTC.

The rearrangement uses TRBV21-1 and TRBJ2-4; the table's D call, TRBD2, was not checked against the DNA. TRBV21-1 is an annotated pseudogene. This CDR3 contains 19 residues. CDR3 sequence: CASSKRKGLAGRGKNIQYF. CDR3 DNA sequence: TGTGCCAGCAGCAAACGGAAGGGACTAGCGGGACGAGGGAAAAACATTCAGTACTTC.